This T cell receptor (gamma chain) was obtained from a study of gamma-delta T cells after stem cell transplantation. V dropped 0 bases and J dropped 4; count of bases not matched to a gene: 3. The CDR3 consists of 13 residues. Germline assignment: CDR1 EGSNGY and CDR2 YDSYNSKV. TCRdb re-called clones from the RT-PCR reads via CATT. Of over 950 gamma-chain clones listed, 16% are singletons. This clone was detected a few times. Distinct nucleotide sequences in the sample also encode this CDR3. The clonotype originates from a human donor. It is not recorded whose cells these are; they may come from a transplant donor. Sequencing used gamma-delta T cells. The rearrangement links TRGV2 to TRGJ1 or TRGJ2. This CDR3 is CATWDGRYYKKLF. The CDR3 nucleotides are TGTGCCACCTGGGACGGGCGGTATTATAAGAAACTCTTT.